Presented here are 25 T cell receptor beta chains from one specimen sequenced in a study of blood T cell repertoires in COVID-19 (TCRdb year 2020). Library preparation employed the immunoSEQ multiplex PCR assay. What TCRdb holds here is the immuneACCESS table cut down to in-frame rearrangements. Part of the clones is not present; checked against another copy, under half of the missing clones reflect an unresolved V gene, and the others are unexplained. This sample holds around 230,000 clones; roughly 80% were observed only once. The ten largest account for approximately 10% of the sample. Sequenced sample: peripheral blood. All receptors derive from a woman at least 80 years old with acute or convalescent COVID-19.

This clone was recorded once. This chain connects TRBV5-1 to TRBJ2-3, with 10 nucleotides matching TRBD2. Per germline, CDR1 SGHRS and CDR2 YFSETQ. V lost 0 bases, J lost 0 bases, and 7 bases stayed unmatched. The CDR3 is 18 amino acids. CDR3 residues: CASSLVATSGISTDTQYF. Here the CDR3 DNA reads TGCGCCAGCAGCTTGGTCGCAACTAGCGGGATCAGCACAGATACGCAGTATTTT. Based on the CDR3 plus reference TRBV5-1 and TRBJ2-3, the full variable domain is KAGVTQTPRYLIKTRGQQVTLSCSPISGHRSVSWYQQTPGQGLQFLFEYFSETQRNKGNFPGRFSGRQFSNSRSEMNVSTLELGDSALYLCASSLVATSGISTDTQYFGPGTRLTVL.

This clone was detected once. The CDR3 DNA follows: TGTGCCAGCAGTGAGGGACAGATCTATGGCTACACCTTC. Protein: CASSEGQIYGYTF. The J gene is TRBJ1-2, the V gene TRBV6-1; 7 bases align to TRBD1. Looked up from germline, CDR1 is MNHNS and CDR2 is SASEGT. Trimming took 3 bases from V and 4 from J; bases not matched to a gene: 2. This CDR3 region has 13 residues.

About this clone: The same CDR3 is also encoded by other DNA sequences in this sample. The rearrangement links TRBV2 to TRBJ1-5; TRBD1 aligns across 10 bases. From germline, CDR1 is SNHLY and CDR2 FYNNEI. V shed 4 bases and J 4 bases; nucleotides not matched to a gene: 1. This CDR3 is built from 14 residues. The CDR3 DNA reads TGTGCCAGCAGTGGGGACAGGGGTAATCAGCCCCAGCATTTT. Its protein product is CASSGDRGNQPQHF.

The chain combines TRBV2 with TRBJ1-1; 7 bases agree with TRBD1. The CDR3 has 14 amino acids. Germline V CDR1 and CDR2: SNHLY, FYNNEI. J gave up 4 bases and V 7 bases, and 9 bases lay outside the gene matches. CDR3 coding DNA: TGTGCCAGCACAGAGACAGGGTTGTCCACTGAAGCTTTCTTT. Protein sequence: CASTETGLSTEAFF.

J is TRBJ1-2 and V is TRBV28; D unclear. The ends were cut back, 8 bases at V and 4 bases at J, with 8 bases in the middle. Germline assignment: CDR1 MDHEN and CDR2 SYDVKM. The CDR3 totals 11 residues. The CDR3 loop is CASESLYGYTF. The CDR3 nucleotides are TGTGCCAGCGAGTCCCTCTATGGCTACACCTTC.

This chain links TRBV2 with TRBJ2-3, with 13 positions matching TRBD2. Trimming removed 4 bases from V and 2 bases from J; junction bases left unmatched: 3. The CDR3 consists of 16 residues. CDR1 is SNHLY, CDR2 FYNNEI, per germline. This chain's CDR3 is CASSVGTSGDTDTQYF. The DNA for the CDR3 is TGTGCCAGCAGTGTTGGGACTAGCGGGGACACAGATACGCAGTATTTT. Full variable domain (remainder filled in from reference TRBV2 and TRBJ2-3): EPEVTQTPSHQVTQMGQEVILRCVPISNHLYFYWYRQILGQKVEFLVSFYNNEISEKSEIFDDQFSVERPDGSNFTLKIRSTKLEDSAMYFCASSVGTSGDTDTQYFGPGTRLTVL.

This clone has just one count. V gene TRBV3-1 (or the pseudogene TRBV3-2) combines with J gene TRBJ2-5; weak D call: TRBD2 (7 bases). This CDR3 spans 15 amino acids. Germline CDR1 and CDR2: LGHDT and YNNKEL (reference sequence). Trimming took 4 bases from V and 4 from J, leaving 16 bases between them. The CDR3 region has the DNA TGTGCCAGCAGCCCACGGGGGGCCCAGGCAGAGACCCAGTACTTC. Translation: CASSPRGAQAETQYF.

The chain uses TRBV7-2 and TRBJ2-1, with D possibly being TRBD2 (5 bases). Trimming removed 5 bases at V and 6 bases at J, with 14 bases between. The CDR3 is 14 amino acids. From germline, CDR1 is SGHTA and CDR2 FQGNSA. The CDR3 DNA follows: TGTGCCAGCAGCCGGGAAGAAGGGATCAATGAGCAGTTCTTC. Translation gives CASSREEGINEQFF.

V and J are TRBV6-5 and TRBJ1-6; 10 bases match TRBD1. Germline trimming cut 8 bases from V and 8 bases from J; bases unmatched to any gene: 3. Germline loops: CDR1 MNHEY, CDR2 SVGAGI. The CDR3 covers 13 residues. This chain's CDR3 is CASVGTGDSPLHF. The CDR3 DNA reads as TGTGCCAGCGTCGGGACAGGGGATTCACCCCTCCACTTT.

The chain employs TRBV6-5 and TRBJ2-1, with TRBD1 identical over 10 bases. Germline V gene data show CDR1 as MNHEY and CDR2 as SVGAGI. The CDR3 spans 16 residues. J gave up 5 bases and V 4 bases, and 8 bases lay outside the gene matches. In DNA form, the CDR3 reads TGTGCCAGCAGTTCCACAGTAGGGACAGGGGACAATGAGCAGTTCTTC. Its translation is CASSSTVGTGDNEQFF.

V and J are TRBV7-2 and TRBJ1-2; 8 bases map to TRBD1. The trim removed 1 base at V and 3 bases at J, leaving 7 bases unmatched. Germline CDR1 is SGHTA and CDR2 is FQGNSA. The CDR3 consists of 16 residues. The CDR3 reads CASSLGGQEIYYGYTF. The CDR3 DNA reads TGTGCCAGCAGCTTAGGGGGACAGGAAATTTACTATGGCTACACCTTC.

The chain recombines TRBV6-4 with TRBJ2-5, with TRBD2 identical over 15 bases. The CDR3 runs to 18 residues. Losses at the gene ends were 2 bases for V and 1 base for J; bases not matched to a gene: 5. The germline V gene has CDR1 MRHNA and CDR2 SNTAGT. CDR3 DNA: TGTGCCAGCAGTGACAGAGGACTAGCGGGGGGGCCCCAAGAGACCCAGTACTTC. This gives the protein CASSDRGLAGGPQETQYF.

The chain has TRBV18 and TRBJ2-7; 8 positions agree with TRBD1. The trim removed 5 bases at V and 6 bases at J, leaving 6 bases unmatched. This CDR3 is built from 13 residues. CDR1 and CDR2 from the germline V gene are KGHSH and LQKENI. CDR3 region: CASSKDRASEQYF. For the CDR3, the DNA is TGTGCCAGCTCAAAGGACAGGGCATCCGAGCAGTACTTC.

The V call is TRBV18, the J call TRBJ2-1, with D possibly TRBD2 on 6 matching bases. Germline V CDR1 and CDR2: KGHSH, LQKENI. V lost 3 bases to trimming and J lost 4 bases, with 16 bases between them. The CDR3 sequence is 16 residues long. CDR3 loop: CASSPQGGMGYNEQFF. DNA of the CDR3: TGTGCCAGCTCACCGCAGGGAGGAATGGGATACAATGAGCAGTTCTTC.

The J gene is TRBJ1-5, the V gene TRBV19, with 7 bases that match TRBD1. Germline lookup yields CDR1 LNHDA and CDR2 SQIVND (reference sequence). The CDR3 spans 15 residues. V was pared by 4 bases and J by 5 bases, with 8 bases of the junction left unmatched. CDR3 region: CASSTMTGFYQPQHF. The CDR3 coding sequence is TGTGCCAGTAGTACTATGACAGGGTTTTATCAGCCCCAGCATTTT.

V usage is TRBV7-2 and J usage is TRBJ1-6; 9 nucleotides agree with TRBD1. Germline CDR1 SGHTA, CDR2 FQGNSA. The CDR3 has 16 residues. J lost 4 bases, V lost 2 bases, and 3 bases had no gene match. The CDR3 bases are TGTGCCAGCAGCTTAACAGGGGGCGCTTATAATTCACCCCTCCACTTT. Encoded protein: CASSLTGGAYNSPLHF.

The chain is built from TRBV28 and TRBJ2-7, with TRBD2 matching over 7 bases. This CDR3 region has 12 residues. J was trimmed by 3 bases and V by 10 bases; bases with no gene match: 6. The germline gives CDR1 MDHEN, CDR2 SYDVKM. The CDR3 DNA follows: TGTGCCACCCATGGGGGGGGCTACGAGCAGTACTTC. It yields the protein CATHGGGYEQYF. Full variable domain (outside the CDR3, taken from reference TRBV28 and TRBJ2-7): DVKVTQSSRYLVKRTGEKVFLECVQDMDHENMFWYRQDPGLGLRLIYFSYDVKMKEKGDIPEGYSVSREKKERFSLILESASTNQTSMYLCATHGGGYEQYFGPGTRLTVT.

The J gene is TRBJ1-2, the V gene TRBV29-1; the match to TRBD1 covers 8 bases. Germline CDR1 SQVTM, CDR2 ANQGSEA. The V and J ends lost 0 bases and 8 bases, in that order; junction bases with no gene match: 11. This CDR3 spans 15 amino acids. As DNA, the CDR3 is TGCAGCGTTGAAGATCGGACAGGGAAGGTCGGAGGCTACACCTTC. As protein: CSVEDRTGKVGGYTF.

The rearrangement links TRBV2 to TRBJ1-2, with TRBD1 as a possible D gene (6 bases). CDR3 length: 12 amino acids. Germline loops: CDR1 SNHLY, CDR2 FYNNEI. Between the trimmed V and J ends, which lost 6 bases and 6 bases, there was a span of 11 bases. CDR3 coding DNA: TGTGCCAGCAGGTTAGGGGGAAATGGCTACACCTTC. Encoded protein: CASRLGGNGYTF. Combining the CDR3 with reference TRBV2 and TRBJ1-2 gives the whole variable domain EPEVTQTPSHQVTQMGQEVILRCVPISNHLYFYWYRQILGQKVEFLVSFYNNEISEKSEIFDDQFSVERPDGSNFTLKIRSTKLEDSAMYFCASRLGGNGYTFGSGTRLTVV.

The V gene is TRBV19, the J gene TRBJ2-7, with TRBD1 as a possible D gene (7 bases). Germline CDR1 reads LNHDA; CDR2 reads SQIVND (reference sequence). This CDR3 is 15 amino acids long. The V and J ends lost 5 bases and 4 bases respectively, with 18 bases between them. The CDR3 nucleotides are TGTGCCAGTAGTGGTCTCCGGAGGGGGCGTTACGAGCAGTACTTC. As protein: CASSGLRRGRYEQYF.

This chain joins TRBV29-1 and TRBJ1-5; TRBD1 agrees at 9 bases. The germline V gene has CDR1 SQVTM and CDR2 ANQGSEA. The CDR3 covers 13 residues. The V segment lost 4 bases and the J segment 7 bases; nucleotides outside the gene matches: 5. The CDR3 is CSVATGGWQPQHF. The CDR3 DNA reads as TGCAGCGTTGCGACAGGGGGATGGCAGCCCCAGCATTTT. Complete variable domain (other parts from reference TRBV29-1 and TRBJ1-5): SAVISQKPSRDICQRGTSLTIQCQVDSQVTMMFWYRQQPGQSLTLIATANQGSEATYESGFVIDKFPISRPNLTFSTLTVSNMSPEDSSIYLCSVATGGWQPQHFGDGTRLSIL.

The genes are TRBV19 and TRBJ1-3; TRBD1 aligns across 10 bases. The V and J ends lost 6 bases and 3 bases, in that order; junction bases with no gene match: 5. The CDR3 has 15 amino acids. Germline CDR1 reads LNHDA; CDR2 reads SQIVND (reference sequence). CDR3 DNA sequence: TGTGCCAGTAGCCCTCGGACAGGGGGTGGAAACACCATATATTTT. Its translation is CASSPRTGGGNTIYF.

This clone has more than one count but fewer than ten. This sequence joins TRBV2 and TRBJ2-5; TRBD2 matches 8 bases. The CDR3 runs to 15 residues. V lost 6 bases, J lost 5 bases, and 11 bases stayed unmatched. The germline V gene encodes CDR1 SNHLY and CDR2 FYNNEI. The CDR3 loop is CASRPDSGGSETQYF. The CDR3 DNA reads TGTGCCAGCAGACCCGACTCGGGGGGGTCGGAGACCCAGTACTTC. The complete variable domain, with remaining parts taken from reference TRBV2 and TRBJ2-5, reads EPEVTQTPSHQVTQMGQEVILRCVPISNHLYFYWYRQILGQKVEFLVSFYNNEISEKSEIFDDQFSVERPDGSNFTLKIRSTKLEDSAMYFCASRPDSGGSETQYFGPGTRLLVL.

V usage is TRBV2 and J usage is TRBJ2-3; 9 nucleotides line up with TRBD1. The germline V gene has CDR1 SNHLY and CDR2 FYNNEI. This CDR3 contains 14 residues. J lost 3 bases, V lost 6 bases, and 4 bases had no gene match. CDR3 protein: CASSTTGGTDTQYF. CDR3 DNA sequence: TGTGCCAGCAGCACGACAGGGGGGACAGATACGCAGTATTTT.

This clone was recorded a few times. This rearrangement joins TRBV7-9 to TRBJ2-7; 10 bases fit TRBD1. Germline loops: CDR1 SEHNR, CDR2 FQNEAQ (reference sequence). The CDR3 totals 16 residues. V was clipped by 0 bases and J by 4 bases; unmatched bases: 6. The CDR3 spells CASSLAQGTGVYEQYF. CDR3 DNA sequence: TGTGCCAGCAGCTTAGCGCAGGGGACAGGGGTGTACGAGCAGTACTTC.